This record concerns one T cell receptor beta chain sequence. Its specificity is unknown. The source of the sample is a study of Tregs in tolerant kidney transplant recipients. Findings of the study overall: This study did not directly address biological reproducibility.

Assay used: immunoSEQ multiplex PCR; TCRdb lists only in-frame clones, some missing. The sample consists of about 59,000 clones, more than 70% of them appearing once. CDR1 SGDLS and CDR2 YYNGEE come from the germline V gene. CDR3 length: 17 residues. V lost 4 bases, J lost 4 bases, and 20 bases lay in between. The gene calls are TRBV9 and TRBJ2-2; D may be TRBD1 or TRBD2 (6 bases each). The sequence was collected from a human donor in good health. Source material: CD4+ T cells from blood. The DNA of the CDR3 is TGTGCCAGCAGCCCACGGAAGGGGGGAGCGGGCACCGGGGAGCTGTTTTTT. It encodes CASSPRKGGAGTGELFF. The full variable domain, with the rest looked up from reference TRBV9 and TRBJ2-2, is DSGVTQTPKHLITATGQRVTLRCSPRSGDLSVYWYQQSLDQGLQFLIQYYNGEERAKGNILERFSAQQFPDLHSELNLSSLELGDSALYFCASSPRKGGAGTGELFFGEGSRLTVL.